The rows below give T cell receptor beta chains drawn from one sample of a study of OX40 agonist ivuxolimab in advanced cancers. The table came from immunoSEQ multiplex PCR; TCRdb's copy has only in-frame clones and leaves some out. The sample includes about 80,000 clones, 80% to 90% of them seen just once. Material: CD4+ or CD8+ T cells sorted from blood, obtained in a trial of the OX40 agonist ivuxolimab. These receptors all stem from an adult with an advanced solid tumor such as melanoma, head and neck, liver or kidney cancer. The CDR3 runs from the conserved cysteine through the conserved F or W. The D gene is left open where the match is weak. Only some rows state a clone size, as once, few, many or a class for expanded clones.

CDR3: CASSLGQTSNQPQHF; DNA: TGTGCCAGCAGTTTGGGACAGACTAGCAATCAGCCCCAGCATTTT; J: TRBJ1-5; D: TRBD1; V: TRBV28; size: -
CDR3: CASSFSRRVDTQYF; DNA: TGTGCCAGCAGTTTTTCGCGGAGAGTAGATACGCAGTATTTT; J: TRBJ2-3; D: -; V: TRBV28; size: -
CDR3: CASSQGGSWEQFF; DNA: TGTGCCAGCAGCCAGGGGGGTTCGTGGGAGCAGTTCTTC; J: TRBJ2-1; D: -; V: TRBV28; size: -
CDR3: CASSETSLAGGRETQYF; DNA: TGTGCCAGCAGCGAAACCTCACTAGCGGGAGGACGAGAGACCCAGTACTTC; J: TRBJ2-5; D: TRBD2; V: TRBV6-1; size: -
CDR3: CATDDRGRNEQFF; DNA: TGTGCCACCGATGACAGGGGCAGGAATGAGCAGTTCTTC; J: TRBJ2-1; D: TRBD1; V: TRBV6-4; size: -
CDR3: CASSLWGGFADTQYF; DNA: TGTGCCAGCAGCCTCTGGGGAGGGTTCGCAGATACGCAGTATTTT; J: TRBJ2-3; D: TRBD2; V: TRBV7-2; size: -
CDR3: CASKSASSYNEQFF; DNA: TGCGCCAGCAAATCCGCCAGCTCCTACAATGAGCAGTTCTTC; J: TRBJ2-1; D: -; V: TRBV10-1; size: -
CDR3: CAISAGPNEKLFF; DNA: TGTGCCATCAGTGCAGGACCTAATGAAAAACTGTTTTTT; J: TRBJ1-4; D: -; V: TRBV10-3; size: -
CDR3: CASSSPTGTAQGTGEQFF; DNA: TGTGCCAGCAGCTCACCCACCGGGACTGCACAGGGCACGGGTGAGCAGTTCTTC; J: TRBJ2-1; D: -; V: TRBV7-3; size: once
CDR3: CASRTGLAGFNEQFF; DNA: TGTGCCAGCAGAACGGGACTAGCGGGATTCAATGAGCAGTTCTTC; J: TRBJ2-1; D: TRBD2; V: TRBV27; size: -